The 23 T cell receptor beta chains reported below all come from one sample, sequenced in a study of blood T cell repertoires in COVID-19. The data were produced by immunoSEQ multiplex PCR, yet TCRdb's version contains in-frame clones alone and is incomplete. Seen here are 95,000 to 150,000 clones, more than 70% observed once, and the top ten hold approximately 1.4%. What was sequenced was peripheral blood. These receptors came from a human donor in a cohort sampled during active COVID-19.

The chain joins TRBV9 to TRBJ1-1; no clear D. Looked up from germline, CDR1 is SGDLS and CDR2 is YYNGEE. The CDR3 extends over 16 amino acids. V lost 0 bases to trimming and J lost 1 base, with 13 bases between them. The CDR3 region is CASSVVRVRENTEAFF. The CDR3 coding sequence is TGTGCCAGCAGCGTAGTACGGGTACGGGAGAACACTGAAGCTTTCTTT.

The CDR3 nucleotides are TGCAGCGTTGGGACAGGTCGTACCACTGAAGCTTTCTTT. Translation gives CSVGTGRTTEAFF. V and J are TRBV29-1 and TRBJ1-1; 7 bases are shared with TRBD1. Germline V gene lookup returns CDR1 SQVTM and CDR2 ANQGSEA. The CDR3 has 13 amino acids. The V gene end was trimmed by 4 bases and the J gene end by 4 bases; junction bases not matched to a gene: 6.

The gene calls are TRBV20-1 and TRBJ2-1; D not resolved. The length of the CDR3 is 12 residues. Trimming took off 3 bases at V and 8 bases at J, with 11 bases between the two ends. Germline V gives CDR1 DFQATT, CDR2 SNEGSKA (reference sequence). This CDR3 reads CSASRVWDEQFF. CDR3 DNA sequence: TGCAGTGCTAGTCGGGTTTGGGATGAGCAGTTCTTC.

This chain connects TRBV4-2 to TRBJ2-7; D unresolved. CDR3 size: 12 residues. Germline V gives CDR1 LGHNA, CDR2 YNFKEQ. V was pared by 0 bases and J by 7 bases, with 7 bases between. CDR3 amino acids: CASSQDRSEQYF. The CDR3 bases are TGTGCCAGCAGCCAAGACAGGTCTGAGCAGTACTTC.

The V gene is TRBV10-3, the J gene TRBJ2-7, with D possibly being TRBD2 (5 bases). CDR1 and CDR2 (germline): ENHRY, SYGVKD. The CDR3 consists of 13 residues. Here the CDR3 reads CASGRARENEQYF. The CDR3 DNA is TGTGCATCAGGCCGGGCTAGGGAGAACGAGCAGTACTTC.

The chain combines TRBV7-9 with TRBJ2-3; 12 bases align to TRBD2. The CDR3 is made up of 16 amino acids. Per germline, CDR1 SEHNR and CDR2 FQNEAQ (reference sequence). With V trimmed by 5 bases and J by 10 bases, 13 bases remained unmatched. The CDR3 reads CASSLRTSGTGVPQYF. The CDR3, as DNA: TGTGCCAGCAGCCTCCGGACTAGCGGGACCGGCGTACCGCAGTATTTT.

V is TRBV7-9 and J is TRBJ1-1, with no clear D. The V gene's germline CDR1 is SEHNR and CDR2 FQNEAQ (reference sequence). V lost 3 bases, J lost 1 base, and 12 bases lay in between. CDR3 length: 15 residues. The DNA of the CDR3 is TGTGCCAGCAGCTTCGGGAGACGGGAGAACACTGAAGCTTTCTTT. Translating it yields CASSFGRRENTEAFF. Supplemented by reference TRBV7-9 and TRBJ1-1, the full variable domain reads DTGVSQNPRHKITKRGQNVTFRCDPISEHNRLYWYRQTLGQGPEFLTYFQNEAQLEKSRLLSDRFSAERPKGSFSTLEIQRTEQGDSAMYLCASSFGRRENTEAFFGQGTRLTVV.

This chain uses TRBV12-3 or TRBV12-4 with TRBJ2-1; 8 bases agree with TRBD1. V gave up 9 bases and J gave up 6 bases; unmatched junction bases: 7. The CDR3 is 13 residues long. This CDR3 is CASRTGPGNEQFF. The CDR3, as DNA: TGTGCCAGTCGGACAGGGCCAGGCAATGAGCAGTTCTTC.

About this clone: A read error may produce the germline difference seen at one junction end. The chain carries TRBV3-1 (or the pseudogene TRBV3-2) and TRBJ1-4; TRBD1 agrees at 9 bases. The CDR3 length is 15 residues. The germline gives CDR1 LGHDT, CDR2 YNNKEL (reference sequence). CDR3 sequence: CASSQDPGQGVRLLF. The DNA of the CDR3 is TGTGCCAGCAGCCAAGATCCGGGACAGGGAGTTAGATTGCTTTTT.

The chain joins TRBV3-1 (or the pseudogene TRBV3-2) to TRBJ2-1; TRBD2 agrees at 14 bases. Germline loops: CDR1 LGHDT, CDR2 YNNKEL (reference sequence). This CDR3 is 17 amino acids long. V was pared by 0 bases and J by 8 bases, with 6 bases of the junction left unmatched. DNA for the CDR3: TGTGCCAGCAGCCAAGACGATGCGGGACTAGCGGGAGATGAGCAGTTCTTC. This codes for CASSQDDAGLAGDEQFF.

CDR3 coding DNA: TGTGCCAGCATTCGGGACAGGCCCCGTCCCCCTGAAGCTTTCTTT. Translation: CASIRDRPRPPEAFF. This sequence joins TRBV6-5 and TRBJ1-1, with 8 bases identical to TRBD1. The CDR3 consists of 15 residues. V was clipped by 7 bases and J by 6 bases; unmatched bases: 13. Germline loops: CDR1 MNHEY, CDR2 SVGAGI.

This chain uses TRBV5-4 with TRBJ1-1; 12 nucleotides align to TRBD1. The V and J ends lost 4 bases and 5 bases, in that order; junction bases with no gene match: 6. Germline CDR1 is SGHNT and CDR2 is YYREEE (reference sequence). The CDR3 sequence is 15 residues long. The CDR3 bases are TGTGCCAGCAGCCAGGGGACAGGGGGCCTAACTGAAGCTTTCTTT. It is translated as CASSQGTGGLTEAFF.

This clone was counted only a few times. The chain has TRBV27 and TRBJ1-3; no reliable D call. This CDR3 spans 13 amino acids. Looked up from germline, CDR1 is MNHEY and CDR2 is SMNVEV (reference sequence). This CDR3 is CGNTVNSGNTIYF. The DNA of the CDR3 is TGTGGAAATACAGTTAACTCTGGAAACACCATATATTTT.

The chain joins TRBV7-9 to TRBJ2-5; D might be TRBD2 (6 bases). The CDR3 extends over 14 amino acids. V lost 5 bases and J 1 base, leaving 11 bases between the germline ends. Germline V lookup: CDR1 SEHNR, CDR2 FQNEAQ (reference sequence). In DNA, the CDR3 is TGTGCCAGCAGCCCTCCGGGACTCCAAGAGACCCAGTACTTC. This codes for CASSPPGLQETQYF.

This chain connects TRBV19 to TRBJ2-5; the match to TRBD2 covers 14 bases. Germline V gives CDR1 LNHDA, CDR2 SQIVND (reference sequence). The junction had 2 bases not matched to a gene; V was cut back by 3 bases and J by 5 bases. The CDR3 length is 15 residues. For the CDR3, the DNA is TGTGCCAGTAGTATTGGGACTAGCGGGGGTGAGACCCAGTACTTC. It encodes CASSIGTSGGETQYF.

The J gene is TRBJ2-7, the V gene TRBV29-1; tentative D call: TRBD1 (5 bases). This CDR3 spans 14 amino acids. CDR1 and CDR2 (germline): SQVTM, ANQGSEA. With 6 bases removed from V and 5 bases from J, the gap between germline ends came to 20 bases. The chain's CDR3 is CSVQEWAGPNEQYF. The CDR3 DNA reads as TGCAGCGTACAGGAGTGGGCAGGACCGAACGAGCAGTACTTC.

The genes are TRBV7-9 and TRBJ2-3; no reliable D call. The CDR3 runs 13 residues. Germline V lookup: CDR1 SEHNR, CDR2 FQNEAQ (reference sequence). Trimming removed 5 bases from V and 2 bases from J, with 8 bases in between. CDR3 bases: TGTGCCAGCAGCAAACACGCCACAGATACGCAGTATTTT. This translates into CASSKHATDTQYF.

The chain links TRBV6-2 or TRBV6-3 to TRBJ2-3; 10 nucleotides agree with TRBD2. This CDR3 is 14 amino acids long. Per germline, CDR1 MNHEY and CDR2 SVGEGT. Trimming cost V 2 bases and J 5 bases; bases outside gene matches: 1. The CDR3 is CASSYLAGVDTQYF. The CDR3 DNA reads TGTGCCAGCAGTTACCTAGCGGGAGTAGATACGCAGTATTTT.

The rearrangement joins TRBV9 to TRBJ2-2; possibly TRBD1 for D (7 bases). Trimming took 2 bases from V and 1 from J, leaving 12 bases between them. The CDR3 extends over 16 amino acids. Germline V gene lookup returns CDR1 SGDLS and CDR2 YYNGEE. The CDR3 region has the DNA TGTGCCAGCAGCGTCGGTCAGGGGGGGAACACCGGGGAGCTGTTTTTT. Its translation is CASSVGQGGNTGELFF.

The sample holds one count of this clone. The CDR3 spells CASSQEPGFREQYF. Here the CDR3 DNA reads TGCGCCAGCAGCCAAGAACCAGGGTTTCGCGAGCAGTACTTC. V is TRBV4-1 and J is TRBJ2-7; possibly TRBD1 for D (5 bases). This CDR3 spans 14 amino acids. Germline CDR1 and CDR2: MGHRA and YSYEKL. V shed 0 bases and J shed 6 bases, with 12 bases lying between them.

J is TRBJ1-1 and V is TRBV7-9; D uncertain. V was clipped by 1 base and J by 4 bases, with 7 bases between them. The CDR3 is 13 residues long. Looked up from germline, CDR1 is SEHNR and CDR2 is FQNEAQ (reference sequence). In DNA, the CDR3 is TGTGCCAGCAGCTTAGAAGCTTCCACTGAAGCTTTCTTT. The encoded protein is CASSLEASTEAFF.

The chain carries TRBV19 and TRBJ1-5; tentative D call: TRBD1 (6 bases). Trimming pared 4 bases from V and 2 bases from J, leaving 21 bases between. Germline assignment: CDR1 LNHDA and CDR2 SQIVND (reference sequence). The CDR3 runs 18 residues. CDR3 nucleotides: TGTGCCAGTAGTACGAAGGCTACAGGGATGAAAGGCAATCAGCCCCAGCATTTT. It yields the protein CASSTKATGMKGNQPQHF.

This clone was detected a few times. The rearrangement joins TRBV28 to TRBJ2-1, with 8 bases fitting TRBD1. CDR1 and CDR2 from the germline V gene are MDHEN and SYDVKM. CDR3 length: 14 amino acids. The V and J ends lost 8 bases and 4 bases, in that order; junction bases with no gene match: 7. The CDR3 here is CASYQGAVYNEQFF. The CDR3 nucleotides are TGTGCCAGCTACCAGGGGGCAGTGTACAATGAGCAGTTCTTC.